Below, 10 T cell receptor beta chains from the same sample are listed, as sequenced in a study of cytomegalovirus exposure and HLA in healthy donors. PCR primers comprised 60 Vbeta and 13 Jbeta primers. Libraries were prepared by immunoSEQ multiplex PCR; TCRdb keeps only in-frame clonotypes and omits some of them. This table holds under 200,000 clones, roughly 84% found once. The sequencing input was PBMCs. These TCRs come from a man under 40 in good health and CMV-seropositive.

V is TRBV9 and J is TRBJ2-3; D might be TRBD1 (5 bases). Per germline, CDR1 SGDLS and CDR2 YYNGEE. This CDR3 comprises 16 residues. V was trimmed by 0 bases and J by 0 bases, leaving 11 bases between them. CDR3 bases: TGTGCCAGCAGCGTAGGTCTAGGGGTGAGCACAGATACGCAGTATTTT. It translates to CASSVGLGVSTDTQYF.

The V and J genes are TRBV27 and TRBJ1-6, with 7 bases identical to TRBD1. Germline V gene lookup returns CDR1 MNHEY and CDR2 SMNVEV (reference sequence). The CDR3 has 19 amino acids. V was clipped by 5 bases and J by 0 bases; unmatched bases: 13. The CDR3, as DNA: TGTGCCAGCAGTAACAACCCGGGACAGTGGAGCTCCTATAATTCACCCCTCCACTTT. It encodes CASSNNPGQWSSYNSPLHF.

The CDR3 loop reads CASSLWDSGYIEYTEAFF. The CDR3 DNA reads TGCGCCAGCAGCTTATGGGACTCAGGGTATATAGAATACACTGAAGCTTTCTTT. The genes are TRBV5-1 and TRBJ1-1, with D perhaps TRBD1 (5 bases). CDR1 and CDR2 (germline): SGHRS, YFSETQ. V was clipped by 2 bases and J by 3 bases, with 23 bases between them. This CDR3 has 18 residues.

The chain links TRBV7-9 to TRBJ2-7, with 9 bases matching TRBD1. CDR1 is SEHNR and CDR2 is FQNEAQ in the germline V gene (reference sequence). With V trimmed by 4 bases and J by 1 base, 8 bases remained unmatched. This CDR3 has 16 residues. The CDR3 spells CASSSTSGQGSYEQYV. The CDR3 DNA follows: TGTGCCAGCAGCTCGACCTCTGGACAGGGGTCCTACGAGCAGTACGTC.

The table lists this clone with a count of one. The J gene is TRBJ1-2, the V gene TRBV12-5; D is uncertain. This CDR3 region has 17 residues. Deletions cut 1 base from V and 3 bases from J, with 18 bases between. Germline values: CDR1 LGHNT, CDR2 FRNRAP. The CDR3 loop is CASGLAAGWQVDYGYTF. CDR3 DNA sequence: TGTGCTAGTGGTTTGGCCGCCGGTTGGCAGGTAGACTATGGCTACACCTTC.

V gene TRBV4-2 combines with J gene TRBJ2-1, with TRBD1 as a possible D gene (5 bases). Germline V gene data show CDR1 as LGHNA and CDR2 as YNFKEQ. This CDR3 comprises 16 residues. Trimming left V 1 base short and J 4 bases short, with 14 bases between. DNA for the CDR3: TGTGCCAGCAGCCAAGTCCTGGTCCGGACATACAATGAGCAGTTCTTC. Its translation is CASSQVLVRTYNEQFF.

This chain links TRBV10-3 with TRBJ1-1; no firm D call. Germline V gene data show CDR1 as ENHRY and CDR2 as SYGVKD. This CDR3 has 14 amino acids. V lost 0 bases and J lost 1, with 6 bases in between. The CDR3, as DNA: TGTGCCATCAGTGAGTCTGGCAGGAACACTGAAGCTTTCTTT. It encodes CAISESGRNTEAFF.

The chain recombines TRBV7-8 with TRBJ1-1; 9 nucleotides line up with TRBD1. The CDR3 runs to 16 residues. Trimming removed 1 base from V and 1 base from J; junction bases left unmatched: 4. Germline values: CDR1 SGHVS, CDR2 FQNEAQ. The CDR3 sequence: CASSLETGGKNTEAFF. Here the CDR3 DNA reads TGTGCCAGCAGCTTAGAGACAGGGGGAAAGAACACTGAAGCTTTCTTT. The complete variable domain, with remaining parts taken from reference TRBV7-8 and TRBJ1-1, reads GAGVSQSPRYKVAKRGQDVALRCDPISGHVSLFWYQQALGQGPEFLTYFQNEAQLDKSGLPSDRFFAERPEGSVSTLKIQRTQQEDSAVYLCASSLETGGKNTEAFFGQGTRLTVV.

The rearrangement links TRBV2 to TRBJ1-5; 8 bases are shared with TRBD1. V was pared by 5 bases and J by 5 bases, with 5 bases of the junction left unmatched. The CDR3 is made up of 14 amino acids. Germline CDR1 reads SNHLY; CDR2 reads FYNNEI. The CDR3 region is CASSSDRDYQPQHF. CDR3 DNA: TGTGCCAGCAGTTCGGACAGGGATTATCAGCCCCAGCATTTT.

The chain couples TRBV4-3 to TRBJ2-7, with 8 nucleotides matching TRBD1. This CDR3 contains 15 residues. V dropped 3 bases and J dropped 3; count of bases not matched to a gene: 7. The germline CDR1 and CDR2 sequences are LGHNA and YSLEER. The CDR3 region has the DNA TGCGCCAGCAGCCAGTTGACAGGGGTCCGCTACGAGCAGTACTTC. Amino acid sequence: CASSQLTGVRYEQYF.